The TCR beta chain under discussion was sequenced for a study of T cell responses to AZD1222 COVID-19 vaccine. Clones were read by immunoSEQ multiplex PCR, and TCRdb kept only the in-frame ones, dropping some. Of 150,000 to 180,000 clones listed, 80% to 90% were seen once; the top ten hold 8% to 10%. Second doses were pooled across both intervals (about 4 or about 12 weeks). This CDR3 spans 13 amino acids. The germline V gene encodes CDR1 MNHEY and CDR2 SMNVEV (reference sequence). V shed 6 bases and J 4 bases; nucleotides not matched to a gene: 1. This sample comprised peripheral blood, obtained 28 days after the second AZD1222 dose. This sequence was found in an adult who received the AZD1222 COVID-19 vaccine. This chain connects TRBV27 to TRBJ2-3; 10 bases line up with TRBD2. The CDR3 here is CASSLAGADTQYF. CDR3 nucleotides: TGTGCCAGCAGCCTAGCGGGAGCAGATACGCAGTATTTT.